This entry is about one TCR beta chain. The data originate from a study of T cell changes during pregnancy in multiple sclerosis. The trim removed 2 bases at V and 2 bases at J, leaving 2 bases unmatched. The CDR3 extends over 14 amino acids. Germline-derived CDR1 and CDR2 are MNHEY and SMNVEV (reference sequence). Data came from immunoSEQ multiplex PCR; TCRdb stores just in-frame clones and leaves some out. The sample has fewer than 85,000 clones, 80% to 95% seen once; the top ten hold approximately 2.8%. The chain links TRBV27 to TRBJ2-7, with 8 bases lining up with TRBD2. The source was peripheral blood, collected in the third trimester of pregnancy. This TCR derives from a female donor in good health, enrolled as a control in a pregnancy study. CDR3 loop: CASSLDGGAYEQYF. The DNA of the CDR3 is TGTGCCAGCAGTTTAGACGGGGGGGCCTACGAGCAGTACTTC.